These T cell receptor beta chains were read from a single sample in a study of blood T cell repertoires in COVID-19. TCRdb keeps only in-frame clones here, not all; method: immunoSEQ multiplex PCR. Here the sample spans over 45,000 clones, 65% to 90% being singletons. Sequences were obtained from peripheral blood. These receptors were obtained from a woman of 80 years or more with acute or convalescent COVID-19. The CDR3 runs from the conserved cysteine through the conserved F or W. D genes are given only for firm matches. Size values are once, few and many counts, or a class for expanded clones, and some rows have none.

TRBJ1-6,TRBV3-1/TRBV3-2,-,-,CASSQDPPSNNSPLHF,TGTGCCAGCAGCCAAGATCCACCCAGTAATAATTCACCCCTCCACTTT
TRBJ2-1,TRBV2,-,TRBD2,CASGTGGHSNEQFF,TGTGCCTCAGGCACGGGGGGGCATAGTAATGAGCAGTTCTTC
TRBJ1-6,TRBV3-1/TRBV3-2,-,-,CASSQGEASPLHF,TGTGCCAGCAGCCAAGGGGAGGCGTCACCCCTCCACTTT
TRBJ1-5,TRBV24-1,once,-,CATAAGGNQPQHF,TGTGCCACCGCCGCAGGGGGCAATCAGCCCCAGCATTTT
TRBJ1-2,TRBV7-2,-,-,CASSLLQNYGYTF,TGTGCCAGCAGCTTACTACAGAACTATGGCTACACCTTC
TRBJ2-5,TRBV2,-,TRBD1,CASRENRGREETQYF,TGTGCCAGCAGAGAAAACAGGGGGCGGGAGGAGACCCAGTACTTC
TRBJ2-5,TRBV15,-,-,CATSRDKGGETQYF,TGTGCCACCAGCAGAGATAAGGGGGGGGAGACCCAGTACTTC
TRBJ2-1,TRBV4-1,-,TRBD2,CASSLEGRGGNYNEQFF,TGCGCCAGCAGCCTTGAAGGGCGGGGGGGTAATTACAATGAGCAGTTCTTC
TRBJ1-2,TRBV6-1,-,-,CASSEEGGGPYGYTF,TGTGCCAGCAGTGAAGAAGGCGGGGGGCCCTATGGCTACACCTTC
TRBJ2-1,TRBV20-1,-,TRBD2,CSAWTSTEQFF,TGCAGTGCCTGGACTAGCACTGAGCAGTTCTTC
TRBJ1-2,TRBV30,-,TRBD1,CAWRTGAYGYTF,TGTGCCTGGAGAACAGGGGCGTATGGCTACACCTTC
TRBJ2-5,TRBV5-1,-,-,CASSLSGAQETQYF,TGCGCCAGCAGCTTAAGCGGAGCCCAAGAGACCCAGTACTTC
TRBJ1-5,TRBV19,-,-,CASSTTGRGQPQHF,TGTGCCAGTAGTACCACAGGGCGCGGGCAGCCCCAGCATTTT
TRBJ2-5,TRBV11-2,once,-,CASSLQGKETQYF,TGTGCCAGCAGCCTACAGGGAAAAGAGACCCAGTACTTC
TRBJ1-5,TRBV19,-,-,CASSIVHRVGQPQHF,TGTGCCAGTAGTATAGTTCACAGGGTAGGACAGCCCCAGCATTTT
TRBJ2-5,TRBV7-2,-,TRBD2,CASSPGLARAQETQYF,TGTGCCAGCAGCCCTGGACTAGCGAGAGCTCAAGAGACCCAGTACTTC
TRBJ1-5,TRBV24-1,-,TRBD1,CATSDLDRDNQPQHF,TGTGCCACCAGTGATTTAGACAGGGATAATCAGCCCCAGCATTTT
TRBJ1-2,TRBV4-2,-,TRBD1,CASSRGTGVYGYTF,TGTGCCAGCAGCCGCGGGACAGGGGTCTATGGCTACACCTTC
TRBJ1-5,TRBV30,-,TRBD1,CAWSPRTGTSNQPQHF,TGTGCCTGGAGCCCCCGGACAGGCACTAGCAATCAGCCCCAGCATTTT
TRBJ1-1,TRBV9,-,-,CASNPGGQGNTEAFF,TGTGCCAGCAACCCGGGGGGGCAGGGAAATACTGAAGCTTTCTTT
TRBJ1-1,TRBV3-1/TRBV3-2,once,-,CASSQVSLPGEAFF,TGTGCCAGCAGCCAAGTCTCTCTCCCCGGGGAAGCTTTCTTT
TRBJ2-5,TRBV30,-,-,CAWSVGGGGKETQYF,TGTGCCTGGAGTGTTGGAGGGGGGGGTAAAGAGACCCAGTACTTC
TRBJ2-7,TRBV5-1,few,TRBD2,CASSLDGLDYEQYF,TGCGCCAGCAGCTTGGACGGACTAGACTACGAGCAGTACTTC
TRBJ1-5,TRBV5-5,-,-,CASSLAGGNSNQPQHF,TGTGCCAGCAGCTTGGCGGGGGGAAATAGCAATCAGCCCCAGCATTTT
TRBJ1-6,TRBV2,-,-,CASSVTENSPLHF,TGTGCCAGCAGTGTCACAGAGAATTCACCCCTCCACTTT
TRBJ1-1,TRBV29-1,few,-,CSVDLAGNTEAFF,TGCAGCGTTGACTTGGCAGGGAACACTGAAGCTTTCTTT
TRBJ1-5,TRBV6-5,-,TRBD1,CASSSGTGVQPQHF,TGTGCCAGCAGTTCCGGGACAGGTGTACAGCCCCAGCATTTT
TRBJ2-1,TRBV3-1/TRBV3-2,once,-,CASSLPGLPQFF,TGTGCCAGCAGCCTGCCGGGACTGCCTCAGTTCTTC
TRBJ2-1,TRBV14,-,-,CASSQDRRNEQFF,TGTGCCAGCAGCCAAGACCGGAGGAATGAGCAGTTCTTC
TRBJ1-5,TRBV2,-,-,CASSAAVNQPQHF,TGTGCCAGCAGCGCGGCCGTAAATCAGCCCCAGCATTTT
TRBJ2-7,TRBV2,-,TRBD1,CASSAGTGAYEQYF,TGTGCCAGCAGCGCCGGGACAGGGGCCTACGAGCAGTACTTC
TRBJ2-2,TRBV2,-,-,CASRDSSSNTGELFF,TGTGCCAGCAGGGACAGTTCTTCAAACACCGGGGAGCTGTTTTTT
TRBJ1-4,TRBV4-1,-,-,CASSQQAGRLNEKLFF,TGCGCCAGCAGCCAACAAGCGGGCAGACTTAATGAAAAACTGTTTTTT
TRBJ1-1,TRBV3-1/TRBV3-2,once,-,CASSQDRGTSEAFF,TGTGCCAGCAGCCAAGATAGGGGGACCTCTGAAGCTTTCTTT
TRBJ2-4,TRBV3-1/TRBV3-2,-,-,CASSQVISGAKNIQYF,TGTGCCAGCAGCCAAGTTATTTCGGGGGCCAAAAACATTCAGTACTTC
TRBJ2-3,TRBV7-3,-,TRBD2,CASSALAGSTDTQYF,TGTGCCAGCAGCGCTTTAGCGGGGAGCACAGATACGCAGTATTTT
TRBJ1-4,TRBV14,-,TRBD1,CASSQQTGFNEKLFF,TGTGCCAGCAGCCAACAGACAGGGTTTAATGAAAAACTGTTTTTT
TRBJ1-2,TRBV12-3/TRBV12-4,-,-,CASSNSEGGGYTF,TGTGCCAGCAGCAACAGCGAAGGGGGAGGCTACACCTTC
TRBJ1-1,TRBV6-5,-,-,CASSYAGMNTEAFF,TGTGCCAGCAGTTACGCGGGCATGAACACTGAAGCTTTCTTT
TRBJ2-1,TRBV4-2,-,TRBD2,CASSQAASGGKYEQFF,TGTGCCAGCAGCCAAGCGGCTAGCGGGGGGAAGTATGAGCAGTTCTTC
TRBJ1-5,TRBV27,few,-,CASSLSRNQPQHF,TGTGCCAGCAGTTTATCGAGGAATCAGCCCCAGCATTTT
TRBJ2-1,TRBV20-1,-,-,CSASDAAYSYNEQFF,TGCAGTGCTAGTGACGCGGCATACTCCTACAATGAGCAGTTCTTC
TRBJ2-5,TRBV21-1,-,-,CASSKAPGKTETQYF,TGTGCCAGCAGCAAAGCGCCCGGGAAAACAGAGACCCAGTACTTC
TRBJ1-4,TRBV5-5,-,-,CASRQVANEKLFF,TGTGCCAGCAGACAGGTGGCGAACGAAAAACTGTTTTTT
TRBJ1-5,TRBV7-2,few,-,CASSFGKNQPQHF,TGTGCCAGCAGCTTTGGCAAGAATCAGCCCCAGCATTTT
TRBJ2-1,TRBV19,once,TRBD1,CASSIVGQGKGNEQFF,TGTGCCAGTAGTATAGTGGGACAGGGGAAAGGGAATGAGCAGTTCTTC
TRBJ1-5,TRBV2,few,-,CASRSTGRNQPQHF,TGTGCCAGCAGATCGACTGGAAGAAATCAGCCCCAGCATTTT
TRBJ2-2,TRBV5-1,few,TRBD2,CASSLTSGGAGTGELFF,TGCGCCAGCAGCTTAACCAGCGGGGGGGCCGGGACCGGGGAGCTGTTTTTT
TRBJ2-7,TRBV2,-,-,CASRALYEQYF,TGTGCCAGCAGAGCCCTCTACGAGCAGTACTTC
TRBJ1-5,TRBV9,few,-,CASSARGEFNQPQHF,TGTGCCAGCAGCGCAAGAGGAGAATTCAATCAGCCCCAGCATTTT
TRBJ1-3,TRBV11-2,-,-,CASSFNLGSGNTIYF,TGTGCCAGCAGCTTTAACCTAGGCTCTGGAAACACCATATATTTT
TRBJ1-1,TRBV5-6,-,TRBD1,CASSNSGTGSSYGAFF,TGTGCCAGCAGCAATTCCGGGACAGGGTCTTCCTATGGAGCTTTCTTT
TRBJ2-7,TRBV6-1,-,-,CASSERGSSPRYF,TGTGCCAGCAGTGAACGGGGGAGTAGTCCGCGGTACTTC
TRBJ1-6,TRBV5-6,-,-,CASSLAVGRGDSPLHF,TGTGCCAGCAGCTTGGCCGTGGGGCGCGGGGATTCACCCCTCCACTTT